These 31 T cell receptor beta chains were sequenced from one sample in a study of T cells in tuberculosis. After thawing and overnight rest, PBMC were stained with GMM-loaded CD1B tetramer, viability dye and anti-CD3 for sorting. The lipid loaded on the CD1B tetramers was C32 glucose monomycolate from Rhodococcus equi. The table came from immunoSEQ multiplex PCR; TCRdb's copy has only in-frame clones and leaves some out. The table records approximately 59,000 clones, around 86% of them present only once. Sequencing input: CD1b-GMM tetramer-negative cells sorted from PBMCs. These receptors came from an adult woman with latent tuberculosis.

This rearrangement joins TRBV5-1 to TRBJ2-5, with D possibly TRBD2 on 5 matching bases. CDR1 is SGHRS, CDR2 YFSETQ, per germline. V gave up 1 base and J gave up 1 base, with 14 bases separating them. The CDR3 contains 16 residues. Here the CDR3 reads CASSLRASSLQETQYF. The CDR3 DNA sequence: TGCGCCAGCAGCTTGCGGGCTAGCTCACTCCAAGAGACCCAGTACTTC.

This clone has more than one count but fewer than ten. The chain couples TRBV7-3 to TRBJ1-3; D gene uncertain. CDR1 is SGHTA, CDR2 FQGTGA, per germline. The CDR3 length is 14 residues. V was cut by 5 bases and J by 0 bases, with 8 bases left in between. CDR3 nucleotides: TGTGCCAGCAGCCCTGACTTCTCTGGAAACACCATATATTTT. As protein: CASSPDFSGNTIYF. The entire variable domain, with the rest obtained from reference TRBV7-3 and TRBJ1-3, is as follows: GAGVSQTPSNKVTEKGKYVELRCDPISGHTALYWYRQSLGQGPEFLIYFQGTGAADDSGLPNDRFFAVRPEGSVSTLKIQRTERGDSAVYLCASSPDFSGNTIYFGEGSWLTVV.

This clone was counted only a few times. The V call is TRBV6-6, the J call TRBJ2-3; D not resolved. Trimming pared 4 bases from V and 6 bases from J, leaving 14 bases between. Germline loops: CDR1 MNHNY, CDR2 SVGAGI (reference sequence). The length of the CDR3 is 14 residues. This chain's CDR3 is CASSLGAGSDTQYF. CDR3 sequence (DNA): TGTGCCAGCAGTTTAGGCGCAGGATCCGATACGCAGTATTTT.

The V and J genes are TRBV28 and TRBJ1-3; 7 bases agree with TRBD1. CDR3 length: 13 residues. V shed 8 bases, J shed 1 base, and the junction held 2 bases outside the gene matches. The germline gives CDR1 MDHEN, CDR2 SYDVKM. In nucleotides, the CDR3 is TGTGCCAGCGGCAGGGGGTCTGGAAACACCATATATTTT. It is translated as CASGRGSGNTIYF.

This clone was observed a few times. This chain uses TRBV28 with TRBJ1-5; D gene ambiguous. Germline CDR1 and CDR2: MDHEN and SYDVKM. Trimming removed 5 bases at V and 1 base at J, with 12 bases between. The CDR3 sequence is 15 residues long. The CDR3 nucleotides are TGTGCCAGCAGTCCGACGGGAGGGAGCAATCAGCCCCAGCATTTT. Protein sequence: CASSPTGGSNQPQHF. The whole variable domain, filled in from reference TRBV28 and TRBJ1-5, reads DVKVTQSSRYLVKRTGEKVFLECVQDMDHENMFWYRQDPGLGLRLIYFSYDVKMKEKGDIPEGYSVSREKKERFSLILESASTNQTSMYLCASSPTGGSNQPQHFGDGTRLSIL.

This chain links TRBV2 with TRBJ1-5; D gene uncertain. The germline CDR1 and CDR2 sequences are SNHLY and FYNNEI. V lost 2 bases and J lost 4, with 9 bases in between. The CDR3 length is 14 residues. The CDR3 sequence: CASSETTTNQPQHF. The CDR3 DNA reads TGTGCCAGCAGTGAAACGACAACTAATCAGCCCCAGCATTTT.

The V call is TRBV7-2, the J call TRBJ2-1; 8 positions match TRBD2. Germline V CDR1 and CDR2: SGHTA, FQGNSA. This CDR3 contains 14 residues. The V segment lost 2 bases and the J segment 9 bases; nucleotides outside the gene matches: 6. The DNA for the CDR3 is TGTGCCAGCAGCTTACTAGCGGGCGTGGGTGAGCAGTTCTTC. Amino acids: CASSLLAGVGEQFF.

The chain is built from TRBV11-2 and TRBJ2-5; 8 bases are a match to TRBD1. The closer fit of TRBJ2-7 to the DNA end suggests the J call may be wrong. There are 14 residues in the CDR3. Germline V lookup: CDR1 SGHAT, CDR2 FQNNGV. For the CDR3, the DNA is TGTGCCAGCAGCCCCCAGGGGGCAACTGACGAGCAGTACTTC. The encoded protein is CASSPQGATDEQYF.

V gene TRBV9 combines with J gene TRBJ2-2; 7 nucleotides agree with TRBD1. Germline-derived CDR1 and CDR2 are SGDLS and YYNGEE. This CDR3 is built from 15 residues. J was trimmed by 1 base and V by 4 bases; bases with no gene match: 4. The CDR3 region is CASSPRTGNTGELFF. DNA for the CDR3: TGTGCCAGCAGCCCACGGACAGGGAACACCGGGGAGCTGTTTTTT.

This chain joins TRBV4-3 and TRBJ2-1; 10 positions match TRBD1. The germline V gene encodes CDR1 LGHNA and CDR2 YSLEER. With 2 bases clipped from V and 4 bases from J, the junction kept 8 bases outside the gene matches. This CDR3 spans 17 amino acids. The CDR3 coding sequence is TGCGCCAGCAGCCAATCCCCGGGGACAGGGGCTTACAATGAGCAGTTCTTC. Translating it yields CASSQSPGTGAYNEQFF.

The rearrangement joins TRBV19 to TRBJ2-7; 8 bases are a match to TRBD2. Germline V gives CDR1 LNHDA, CDR2 SQIVND (reference sequence). The CDR3 contains 15 residues. Losses at the gene ends were 5 bases for V and 5 bases for J; bases not matched to a gene: 11. CDR3 region: CASSLSGNNPHEQYF. CDR3 DNA: TGTGCCAGTAGTCTTAGCGGGAACAATCCCCACGAGCAGTACTTC.

The chain has TRBV21-1 and TRBJ2-7; the table's D call, TRBD1, was not checked against the DNA. TRBV21-1 represents a pseudogene. This CDR3 spans 14 amino acids. The CDR3 loop reads CASPLRLRVHEQYF. For the CDR3, the DNA is TGTGCCAGCCCCCTTCGACTCAGGGTCCACGAGCAGTACTTC.

This rearrangement joins TRBV6-1 to TRBJ2-3; TRBD2 aligns across 11 bases. Germline CDR1 and CDR2: MNHNS and SASEGT. This CDR3 is built from 14 residues. Germline trimming cut 10 bases from V and 2 bases from J; bases unmatched to any gene: 5. The CDR3 DNA follows: TGTGCCACCAAACTAGCGGGAGACACAGATACGCAGTATTTT. The encoded protein is CATKLAGDTDTQYF.

This chain joins TRBV28 and TRBJ2-1, with D possibly being TRBD1 (5 bases). This CDR3 comprises 15 residues. CDR1 MDHEN and CDR2 SYDVKM come from the germline V gene. V was trimmed by 3 bases and J by 2 bases, leaving 11 bases between them. CDR3 region: CASSLGRITYNEQFF. CDR3 coding DNA: TGTGCCAGCAGTTTGGGGCGGATTACCTACAATGAGCAGTTCTTC.

The chain joins TRBV6-1 to TRBJ2-3; the D gene is possibly TRBD2 (6 bases). Germline CDR1 MNHNS, CDR2 SASEGT. The CDR3 has 14 amino acids. V lost 6 bases and J 4 bases, leaving 14 bases between the germline ends. The CDR3 here is CASSSGDFPDTQYF. The CDR3 DNA follows: TGTGCCAGCAGCTCCGGGGACTTTCCAGATACGCAGTATTTT.

The chain combines TRBV18 with TRBJ2-7; 8 bases fit TRBD2. Germline trimming cut 4 bases from V and 2 bases from J; bases unmatched to any gene: 4. Germline V gene lookup returns CDR1 KGHSH and CDR2 LQKENI. CDR3 length equals 14 residues. As DNA, the CDR3 is TGTGCCAGCTCACTCGGGGGGGGCCCCTACGAGCAGTACTTC. Amino acid sequence: CASSLGGGPYEQYF.

This clone has a single count. The chain combines TRBV5-1 with TRBJ2-3, with 9 positions matching TRBD1. The ends lost 2 bases at V and 4 bases at J; junction bases unmatched: 5. The CDR3 covers 15 residues. CDR1 is SGHRS and CDR2 is YFSETQ in the germline V gene. This chain's CDR3 is CASSLPGQGPDTQYF. DNA for the CDR3: TGCGCCAGCAGCTTACCGGGACAGGGCCCAGATACGCAGTATTTT.

This CDR3 is CASSQRGGREQFF. CDR3 DNA sequence: TGTGCCAGCAGCCAGCGGGGGGGCCGAGAGCAGTTCTTC. The rearrangement joins TRBV7-8 to TRBJ2-1; 10 nucleotides match TRBD2. The CDR3 runs 13 residues. The V gene end was trimmed by 5 bases and the J gene end by 10 bases; junction bases not matched to a gene: 5. Looked up from germline, CDR1 is SGHVS and CDR2 is FQNEAQ.

The chain recombines TRBV19 with TRBJ2-5; 8 positions match TRBD1. Germline CDR1 reads LNHDA; CDR2 reads SQIVND (reference sequence). The CDR3 is made up of 13 amino acids. Losses at the gene ends were 2 bases for V and 7 bases for J; bases not matched to a gene: 3. CDR3 in DNA: TGTGCCAGTAGTATAAACAGGGGGGTGACCCAGTACTTC. This translates into CASSINRGVTQYF.

CDR3 amino acids: CASSPLAGGNEQFF. The CDR3 nucleotides read TGTGCCAGCAGTCCGCTAGCGGGAGGGAATGAGCAGTTCTTC. The V gene is TRBV2, the J gene TRBJ2-1; TRBD2 matches 12 bases. Germline V CDR1 and CDR2: SNHLY, FYNNEI. The CDR3 extends over 14 amino acids. The V segment lost 5 bases and the J segment 7 bases; nucleotides outside the gene matches: 3.

The V and J genes are TRBV2 and TRBJ2-3; 7 bases are a match to TRBD2. CDR1 and CDR2 from the germline V gene are SNHLY and FYNNEI. The junction had 8 bases not matched to a gene; V was cut back by 5 bases and J by 0 bases. The CDR3 consists of 16 residues. CDR3 protein: CASSPGSGPSTDTQYF. CDR3 nucleotide sequence: TGTGCCAGCAGTCCTGGTAGCGGGCCTAGCACAGATACGCAGTATTTT. Complete variable domain (other parts from reference TRBV2 and TRBJ2-3): EPEVTQTPSHQVTQMGQEVILRCVPISNHLYFYWYRQILGQKVEFLVSFYNNEISEKSEIFDDQFSVERPDGSNFTLKIRSTKLEDSAMYFCASSPGSGPSTDTQYFGPGTRLTVL.

Worth noting for this clone: In the same sample, other DNA sequences code for this CDR3. The chain uses TRBV4-1 and TRBJ1-1, with a possible D match to TRBD1 (5 bases). The CDR3 has 15 amino acids. CDR1 MGHRA and CDR2 YSYEKL come from the germline V gene. Deletions cut 1 base from V and 1 base from J, with 10 bases between. CDR3 DNA sequence: TGCGCCAGCAGCCAAGTTGGGGCAGGGAACACTGAAGCTTTCTTT. This sequence encodes CASSQVGAGNTEAFF.

The count of this clone is one. The chain uses TRBV5-6 and TRBJ2-7; D not certain. With 8 bases removed from V and 6 bases from J, the gap between germline ends came to 12 bases. Germline assignment: CDR1 SGHDT and CDR2 YYEEEE. The CDR3 totals 11 residues. CDR3 loop: CASSRKSEQYF. CDR3 DNA: TGTGCCAGTTCGCGGAAAAGCGAGCAGTACTTC. The full variable domain, its missing parts supplied by reference TRBV5-6 and TRBJ2-7, is DAGVTQSPTHLIKTRGQQVTLRCSPKSGHDTVSWYQQALGQGPQFIFQYYEEEERQRGNFPDRFSGHQFPNYSSELNVNALLLGDSALYLCASSRKSEQYFGPGTRLTVT.

The V call is TRBV5-1, the J call TRBJ2-1; a possible D gene is TRBD2 (7 bases). The germline V gene encodes CDR1 SGHRS and CDR2 YFSETQ. V was shortened by 4 bases and J by 7 bases, with 12 bases between the two germline ends. The CDR3 covers 13 residues. The CDR3: CASSRGGGNEQFF. The CDR3 nucleotides are TGCGCCAGCAGCCGAGGGGGGGGAAATGAGCAGTTCTTC.

The rearrangement links TRBV7-9 to TRBJ1-6; D perhaps matches TRBD1 (6 bases). V lost 8 bases to trimming and J lost 2 bases, with 16 bases between them. Germline V gives CDR1 SEHNR, CDR2 FQNEAQ (reference sequence). CDR3 length: 16 amino acids. This CDR3 is CASAQPQGTYNSPLHF. As DNA, the CDR3 is TGTGCCAGCGCCCAACCCCAGGGGACCTATAATTCACCCCTCCACTTT.

The V gene is TRBV7-6, the J gene TRBJ2-7; 7 nucleotides agree with TRBD2. This CDR3 contains 12 residues. V shed 8 bases, J shed 5 bases, and the junction held 6 bases outside the gene matches. The germline CDR1 and CDR2 sequences are SGHVS and FNYEAQ. CDR3 in DNA: TGTGCCAGCGGGGGGGGAGGGGACGAGCAGTACTTC. Translating gives CASGGGGDEQYF.

This rearrangement joins TRBV27 to TRBJ2-5; 12 nucleotides align to TRBD2. The CDR3 length is 13 residues. Germline lookup yields CDR1 MNHEY and CDR2 SMNVEV (reference sequence). The CDR3 nucleotides are TGTGCTCAGACTAGCGGGGGCAGGGAGACCCAGTACTTC. Translated: CAQTSGGRETQYF.

CDR3: CAISRDRGQTDTQYF. The CDR3 bases are TGTGCCATCAGCCGGGACAGGGGGCAGACAGATACGCAGTATTTT. The J gene is TRBJ2-3, the V gene TRBV10-3, with 12 bases that match TRBD1. The CDR3 is 15 residues long. The V segment lost 6 bases and the J segment 3 bases; nucleotides outside the gene matches: 4. Germline values: CDR1 ENHRY, CDR2 SYGVKD.

This clone occurred a few times. The chain carries TRBV27 and TRBJ2-7; D perhaps matches TRBD1 (5 bases). This CDR3 comprises 15 residues. Germline V gives CDR1 MNHEY, CDR2 SMNVEV (reference sequence). V was trimmed by 5 bases and J by 6 bases, leaving 20 bases between them. The CDR3 spells CASSPHPLGDGEQYF. The CDR3 DNA is TGTGCCAGCAGTCCGCACCCCCTAGGGGATGGCGAGCAGTACTTC.

A note on this clone: The identical CDR3 is also encoded by other nucleotide sequences in the sample. The chain is built from TRBV11-3 and TRBJ2-5; 9 positions agree with TRBD1. The CDR3 contains 14 residues. Losses at the gene ends were 4 bases for V and 5 bases for J; bases not matched to a gene: 5. The germline V gene encodes CDR1 SGHNT and CDR2 YENEEA. Written as DNA, the CDR3 is TGTGCCAGCAGCTCCCGGGACAGGGTTGAGACCCAGTACTTC. Translating gives CASSSRDRVETQYF.

This clone is a singleton in its sample. The chain carries TRBV7-9 and TRBJ2-5; no reliable D call. This CDR3 has 14 amino acids. Germline V gives CDR1 SEHNR, CDR2 FQNEAQ (reference sequence). Trimming removed 5 bases at V and 0 bases at J, with 10 bases between. This chain's CDR3 is CASSPAQYQETQYF. The CDR3 bases are TGTGCCAGCAGCCCCGCCCAGTACCAAGAGACCCAGTACTTC.